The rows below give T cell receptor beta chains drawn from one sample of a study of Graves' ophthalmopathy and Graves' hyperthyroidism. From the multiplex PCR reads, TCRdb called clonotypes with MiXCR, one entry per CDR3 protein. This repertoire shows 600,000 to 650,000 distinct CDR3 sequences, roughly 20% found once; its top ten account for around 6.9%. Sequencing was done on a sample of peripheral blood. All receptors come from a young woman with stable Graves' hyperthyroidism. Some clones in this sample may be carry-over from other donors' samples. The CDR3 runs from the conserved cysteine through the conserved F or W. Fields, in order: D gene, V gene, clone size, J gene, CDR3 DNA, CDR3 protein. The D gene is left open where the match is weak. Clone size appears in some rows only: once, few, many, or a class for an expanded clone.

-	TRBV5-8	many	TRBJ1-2	TGTGCCAGCAGCTTGCGGCACCCGGCGGATGGCTACACCTTC	CASSLRHPADGYTF
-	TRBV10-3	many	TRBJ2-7	TGTGCCATCAGTGAGGTGCGGGGCGTCTCCTACGAGCAGTACTTC	CAISEVRGVSYEQYF
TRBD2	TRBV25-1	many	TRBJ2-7	TGTGCCAGCTCCGGTAGCGGGGGGGCTTCCGAGCAGTACTTC	CASSGSGGASEQYF
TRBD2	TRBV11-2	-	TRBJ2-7	TGTGCCAGCAGCTTGGGGCGGGAGGGCTCCGAGCAGTACTTC	CASSLGREGSEQYF
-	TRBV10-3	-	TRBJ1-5	TGTGCCATCAGCCGCGGGGGTGACCCTCAGCCCCAGCATTTT	CAISRGGDPQPQHF
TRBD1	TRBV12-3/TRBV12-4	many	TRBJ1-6	TGTGCCAGCAGTCCCGACAGGGCCGATTCACCCCTCCACTTT	CASSPDRADSPLHF
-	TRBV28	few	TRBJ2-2	TGTGCCAGCAGTGGGGGGACGGGCCTGAACACCGGGGAGCTGTTTTTT	CASSGGTGLNTGELFF
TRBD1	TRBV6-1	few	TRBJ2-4	TGTGCCACCCAGCCGGGACAGGGGGACATTCAGTACTTC	CATQPGQGDIQYF
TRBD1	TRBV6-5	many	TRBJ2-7	TGTGCCAGCAGTTACGACAGGGGGCACGAGCAGTACTTC	CASSYDRGHEQYF
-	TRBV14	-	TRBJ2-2	TGTGCCAGCAGCCGGGCGATCACCGGGGAGCTGTTTTTT	CASSRAITGELFF
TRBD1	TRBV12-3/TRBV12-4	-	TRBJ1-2	TGTGCCAGCAGTCTTCGACAGGGAGGGTATGGCTACACCTTC	CASSLRQGGYGYTF
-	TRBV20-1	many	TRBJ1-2	TGCAGTGCTAGATTGCAGCCCGGAAACTATGGCTACACCTTC	CSARLQPGNYGYTF
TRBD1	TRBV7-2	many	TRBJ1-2	TGTGCCAGCAGCTTACGGCAGGGGGGAGGTGGCTACACCTTC	CASSLRQGGGGYTF
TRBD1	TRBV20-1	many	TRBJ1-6	TGCAGTGCTAGAGTCGCCCAGGGGGGCTCCTATAATTCACCCCTCCACTTT	CSARVAQGGSYNSPLHF
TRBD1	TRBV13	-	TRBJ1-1	TGTGCCAGCGATCCGGACAGGGGGACCACTGAAGCTTTCTTT	CASDPDRGTTEAFF
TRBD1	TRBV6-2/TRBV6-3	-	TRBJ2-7	TGTGCCAGCAGTTACGCAGGGGGCTCCGAGCAGTACTTC	CASSYAGGSEQYF
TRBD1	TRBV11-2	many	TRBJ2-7	TGTGCCAGCAGCTTCCATCAGACAGGGATCGAGCAGTACTTC	CASSFHQTGIEQYF
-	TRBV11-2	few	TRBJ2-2	TGTGCCAGCAGCCGAGGATGGGGGTCCAGCATCGGGGAGCTGTTTTTT	CASSRGWGSSIGELFF
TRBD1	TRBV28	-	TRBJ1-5	TGTGCCAGCAGTCCCTGGATCAGGGGGAACCTTCAGCCCCAGCATTTT	CASSPWIRGNLQPQHF
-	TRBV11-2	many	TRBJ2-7	TGTGCCAGCAGCTCATTAAAAGGTCGGCAGGAGCACTACGAGCAGTACTTC	CASSSLKGRQEHYEQYF
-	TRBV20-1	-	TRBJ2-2	TGCAGTGCTAGCTCTGTGGGGACCGGGGAGCTGTTTTTT	CSASSVGTGELFF
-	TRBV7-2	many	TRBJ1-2	TGTGCCAGCAGCCTATTGGCAGGGAGCGGCTACACCTTC	CASSLLAGSGYTF
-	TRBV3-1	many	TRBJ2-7	TGTGCCAGCAGCCAAGCCCCTCACGAGCAGTACTTC	CASSQAPHEQYF
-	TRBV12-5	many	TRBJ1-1	TGTGCTAGTGGTTTGGTACTATTGGAAAGTGTATTAGGGAACACTGAAGCTTTCTTT	CASGLVLLESVLGNTEAFF
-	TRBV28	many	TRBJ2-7	TGTGCCAGCTTGGATTCCTACGAGCAGTACTTC	CASLDSYEQYF
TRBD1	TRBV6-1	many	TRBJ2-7	TGTGCCAGCAGTGACAGGGGGACAGGGTCGTCTTACGAGCAGTACTTC	CASSDRGTGSSYEQYF
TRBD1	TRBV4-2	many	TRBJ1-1	TGTGCCAGCAGCCAAGATGGTTCGGACAGGGTCGCTTTCTTT	CASSQDGSDRVAFF
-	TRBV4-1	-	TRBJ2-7	TGCGCCAGCAGCCAAGCGAGGGTTTCGTACGAGCAGTACTTC	CASSQARVSYEQYF
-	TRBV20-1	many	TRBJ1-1	TGCAGTGCCCACGAACGGGTTAGGGCTTTCTTT	CSAHERVRAFF
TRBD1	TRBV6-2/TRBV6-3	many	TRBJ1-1	TGTGCCAGCAGTCTTACAGGGGTTCACACTGAAGCTTTCTTT	CASSLTGVHTEAFF
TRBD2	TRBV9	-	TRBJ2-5	TGTGCCAGCAGCGTAGCGGCTAGCGGGGAAGTAGAGACCCAGTACTTC	CASSVAASGEVETQYF
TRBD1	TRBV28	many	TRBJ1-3	TGTGCCAGCAGTTTACCAGGGGGGCTTGGAAACACCATATATTTT	CASSLPGGLGNTIYF
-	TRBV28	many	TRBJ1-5	TGTGCCAGCAGGAGCGGGGACATCCTGAGGCCCCAGCATTTT	CASRSGDILRPQHF
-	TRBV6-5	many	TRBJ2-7	TGTGCCAGCAGGAGGGAATCCTACGAGCAGTACTTC	CASRRESYEQYF
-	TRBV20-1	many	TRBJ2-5	TGCAGTGCTAGAGGGGAGGCAGAGACCCAGTACTTC	CSARGEAETQYF